Following are 7 T cell receptor beta chains from one sample sequenced in a study of control samples from healthy donors and cancer patients. Profiling relied on immunoSEQ multiplex PCR, and the TCRdb table lists in-frame clones only, not all of them. The table has approximately 150,000 clones, just over 85% seen once; the top ten hold 1.5% to 2%. Sequencing was performed on blood. All receptors come from a man younger than 30 in good health.

This clone was detected only once. The CDR3, as DNA: TGTGCCAGCAGCGACCCACTCACAGATACGCAGTATTTT. It specifies CASSDPLTDTQYF. The J gene is TRBJ2-3, the V gene TRBV9; D is ambiguous. The CDR3 sequence is 13 residues long. Germline V gene sequence: CDR1 SGDLS, CDR2 YYNGEE. Trimming removed 3 bases at V and 2 bases at J, with 7 bases between.

This clone was recorded once. This CDR3 reads CATVTDASFNYGYTF. Here the CDR3 DNA reads TGTGCCACCGTGACGGATGCGAGTTTTAACTATGGCTACACCTTC. This chain connects TRBV19 to TRBJ1-2; D is undetermined. The V gene's germline CDR1 is LNHDA and CDR2 SQIVND (reference sequence). With 10 bases removed from V and 1 base from J, the gap between germline ends came to 19 bases. This CDR3 region has 15 residues.

This clone was seen more than once but under ten times. The chain joins TRBV4-1 to TRBJ2-1; 10 positions agree with TRBD2. Losses at the gene ends were 6 bases for V and 5 bases for J; bases not matched to a gene: 4. The CDR3 has 14 residues. Germline V gene data show CDR1 as MGHRA and CDR2 as YSYEKL. CDR3 sequence reads: CASSLAGAHNEQFF. The CDR3 DNA is TGCGCCAGCAGTCTAGCGGGGGCCCACAATGAGCAGTTCTTC.

J is TRBJ2-5 and V is TRBV7-9; D gene ambiguous. The germline V gene has CDR1 SEHNR and CDR2 FQNEAQ (reference sequence). Trimming cost V 3 bases and J 1 base, with 6 bases left between them. This CDR3 region has 13 residues. The CDR3 here is CASSFGIQETQYF. The CDR3 DNA sequence: TGTGCCAGCAGCTTCGGTATCCAAGAGACCCAGTACTTC.

Turning to this clone: The junction and the germline gene differ at one end; a read error may be behind it. The chain has TRBV5-4 and TRBJ2-2, with 8 bases matching TRBD1. The CDR3 is 15 residues long. Looked up from germline, CDR1 is SGHNT and CDR2 is YYREEE (reference sequence). The CDR3 region has the DNA TGTGCCAGCAGTTTGGACAGGGCGAACACCGGGGAGCTGTTTTTT. Translating it yields CASSLDRANTGELFF. Complete variable domain (other parts from reference TRBV5-4 and TRBJ2-2): ETGVTQSPTHLIKTRGQQVTLRCSSQSGHNTVSWYQQALGQGPQFIFQYYREEENGRGNFPPRFSGLQFPNYSSELNVNALELDDSALYLCASSLDRANTGELFFGEGSRLTVL.

This sequence joins TRBV30 and TRBJ2-7; perhaps TRBD2 as D (7 bases). The CDR3 sequence is 12 residues long. V shed 8 bases and J shed 8 bases, with 19 bases lying between them. Per the germline V gene, CDR1 is GTSNPN and CDR2 is SVGIG (reference sequence). The CDR3 reads CAGRGGEGKQYF. Written as DNA, the CDR3 is TGTGCCGGCCGAGGGGGGGAGGGAAAGCAGTACTTC. The whole variable domain, remainder taken from reference TRBV30 and TRBJ2-7, is SQTIHQWPATLVQPVGSPLSLECTVEGTSNPNLYWYRQAAGRGLQLLFYSVGIGQISSEVPQNLSASRPQDRQFILSSKKLLLSDSGFYLCAGRGGEGKQYFGPGTRLTVT.

This chain joins TRBV29-1 and TRBJ2-1; D may be TRBD1 (5 bases). The V end lost 7 bases, the J end lost 4 bases, and 17 bases lay between the germline ends. The CDR3 consists of 14 residues. Germline loops: CDR1 SQVTM, CDR2 ANQGSEA. The CDR3 nucleotides read TGCAGCGCTGATCGGCAGGGCGGTTACAATGAGCAGTTCTTC. Amino acid sequence: CSADRQGGYNEQFF.